The 25 T cell receptor beta chains below come from one sample, sequenced in a study of STAT3 mutations in large granular lymphocyte leukemia. Overall study findings and caveats: Every T-LGLL patient had at least one immunodominant TCRbeta clonotype.

Profiling relied on immunoSEQ multiplex PCR, and the TCRdb table lists in-frame clones only, not all of them. The sample has 35,000 to 50,000 clones, about 81% seen once. For these TCRs, the target antigens are not known. Sequencing was performed on PBMCs. The receptors here all came from a human donor with T large granular lymphocyte leukemia. Some clones in this sample may be carry-over from other donors' samples.

The chain uses TRBV5-1 and TRBJ2-5; D is tentatively TRBD1 or TRBD2 (5 bases each). CDR1 and CDR2 from the germline V gene are SGHRS and YFSETQ. Trimming took 0 bases from V and 4 from J, leaving 10 bases between them. The length of the CDR3 is 14 residues. The CDR3 region has the DNA TGCGCCAGCAGCTTGGTGGTTGGGGGAGAGACCCAGTACTTC. Translating gives CASSLVVGGETQYF.

V is TRBV7-8 and J is TRBJ2-3, with TRBD2 matching over 12 bases. CDR3 length: 18 amino acids. V lost 2 bases, J lost 1 base, and 7 bases stayed unmatched. The germline gives CDR1 SGHVS, CDR2 FQNEAQ. The CDR3 coding sequence is TGTGCCAGCAGCTTACACCTTCTAGCGGGGGGGGGCACAGATACGCAGTATTTT. This encodes CASSLHLLAGGGTDTQYF.

The genes are TRBV6-6 and TRBJ1-1; weak D call: TRBD1 (6 bases). The CDR3 extends over 16 amino acids. The germline V gene has CDR1 MNHNY and CDR2 SVGAGI (reference sequence). The germline V and J ends were trimmed by 0 bases and 3 bases, with 14 bases remaining between them. CDR3 region: CASSYSGLGADTEAFF. The CDR3 coding sequence is TGTGCCAGCAGTTACTCCGGCTTGGGGGCGGACACTGAAGCTTTCTTT.

This chain joins TRBV7-9 and TRBJ2-1; D is unclear. The CDR3 sequence is 16 residues long. Between the trimmed V and J ends, which lost 1 base and 0 bases, there was a span of 10 bases. The germline V gene has CDR1 SEHNR and CDR2 FQNEAQ (reference sequence). CDR3 in amino acids: CASSLGHGSSYNEQFF. The CDR3 DNA follows: TGTGCCAGCAGCTTAGGTCACGGTAGCTCCTACAATGAGCAGTTCTTC. The complete variable domain, with remaining parts taken from reference TRBV7-9 and TRBJ2-1, reads DTGVSQNPRHKITKRGQNVTFRCDPISEHNRLYWYRQTLGQGPEFLTYFQNEAQLEKSRLLSDRFSAERPKGSFSTLEIQRTEQGDSAMYLCASSLGHGSSYNEQFFGPGTRLTVL.

This chain uses TRBV18 with TRBJ2-2; D is unresolved. V was pared by 3 bases and J by 5 bases, with 4 bases between. This CDR3 spans 12 amino acids. Per the germline V gene, CDR1 is KGHSH and CDR2 is LQKENI. CDR3 sequence: CASSPGTGELFF. The CDR3 nucleotides are TGTGCCAGCTCACCGGGAACCGGGGAGCTGTTTTTT.

The chain joins TRBV28 to TRBJ1-6; D gene unclear. The CDR3 is 14 residues long. Germline CDR1 reads MDHEN; CDR2 reads SYDVKM. The germline V and J ends were trimmed by 2 bases and 7 bases, with 9 bases remaining between them. CDR3 amino acids: CASSLRAANSPLHF. The DNA of the CDR3 is TGTGCCAGCAGTTTAAGGGCCGCGAATTCACCCCTCCACTTT.

Only a few counts were recorded for this clone. V is TRBV15 and J is TRBJ2-6; unclear D gene. The CDR3 runs 11 residues. Germline V gene data show CDR1 as LNHNV and CDR2 as YYDKDF (reference sequence). Trimming shortened V by 11 bases and J by 1 base, and 3 bases separated the two germline ends. CDR3 in amino acids: CASSGANVLTF. The CDR3 nucleotides are TGTGCCTCTTCTGGGGCCAACGTCCTGACTTTC.

The chain employs TRBV7-8 and TRBJ2-3; 9 bases match TRBD2. V dropped 1 base and J dropped 4; count of bases not matched to a gene: 6. This CDR3 is 16 amino acids long. Germline V CDR1 and CDR2: SGHVS, FQNEAQ. The CDR3 DNA is TGTGCCAGCAGCTTAGAGGGCGGGGGGGCAGCAGATACGCAGTATTTT. It encodes CASSLEGGGAADTQYF.

The chain uses TRBV28 and TRBJ1-5; a possible D gene is TRBD1 (5 bases). CDR3 size: 14 residues. V dropped 3 bases and J dropped 3 bases, with 9 bases sitting between them. Looked up from germline, CDR1 is MDHEN and CDR2 is SYDVKM. This CDR3 reads CASSFGGANQPQHF. The CDR3 nucleotides are TGTGCCAGCAGTTTCGGGGGAGCCAATCAGCCCCAGCATTTT.

In this sample, this clone turned up a few times. The rearrangement uses TRBV29-1 and TRBJ2-2, with TRBD2 matching 7 bases. CDR3 size: 14 residues. V lost 5 bases and J lost 1; bases outside the gene matches: 4. Germline CDR1 reads SQVTM; CDR2 reads ANQGSEA. CDR3 residues: CSVHGRGNTGELFF. In nucleotides, the CDR3 is TGCAGCGTTCATGGGAGGGGGAACACCGGGGAGCTGTTTTTT.

This clone turned up a few times. The CDR3, as DNA: TGTGCCAGCGGCCTAGGAACAGGGCCCAATCAGCCCCAGCATTTT. Encoded protein: CASGLGTGPNQPQHF. The rearrangement uses TRBV7-9 and TRBJ1-5, with a possible D match to TRBD1 (6 bases). The CDR3 runs to 15 residues. Germline CDR1 SEHNR, CDR2 FQNEAQ (reference sequence). V was pared by 8 bases and J by 3 bases, with 17 bases between.

The rearrangement uses TRBV4-1 and TRBJ1-1; D is possibly TRBD1 (5 bases). The ends were cut back, 3 bases at V and 1 base at J, with 9 bases in the middle. The CDR3 sequence is 14 residues long. The germline CDR1 and CDR2 sequences are MGHRA and YSYEKL. The DNA of the CDR3 is TGCGCCAGCAGCCAGGTTGACAGGAACACTGAAGCTTTCTTT. It specifies CASSQVDRNTEAFF.

This rearrangement joins TRBV27 to TRBJ2-7, with D perhaps TRBD1 (6 bases). This CDR3 contains 15 residues. Germline loops: CDR1 MNHEY, CDR2 SMNVEV (reference sequence). V was clipped by 6 bases and J by 13 bases, with 28 bases between them. The CDR3 nucleotides read TGTGCCAGCAGCTTCACCTACCACCGGGACACATCTTATTACTTC. Its translation is CASSFTYHRDTSYYF.

V and J are TRBV5-8 and TRBJ1-6, with no clear D. Germline CDR1 is SGHTS and CDR2 is YDEGEE. The CDR3 sequence is 16 residues long. V was cut by 3 bases and J by 0 bases, with 10 bases left in between. DNA of the CDR3: TGTGCCAGCAGCTGGGGAGTTAGCTCCTATAATTCACCCCTCCACTTT. Protein: CASSWGVSSYNSPLHF.

The V gene is TRBV5-4, the J gene TRBJ2-7; tentatively, D is TRBD1 (5 bases). The CDR3 consists of 13 residues. Trimming cost V 0 bases and J 5 bases, with 9 bases left between them. The germline V gene encodes CDR1 SGHNT and CDR2 YYREEE (reference sequence). CDR3 bases: TGTGCCAGCAGCTTGGGCAGGGCCAACGAGCAGTACTTC. Translated, it gives CASSLGRANEQYF.

The V gene is TRBV5-1, the J gene TRBJ2-1; D gene uncertain. Trimming removed 0 bases from V and 5 bases from J, with 0 bases in between. Germline CDR1 SGHRS, CDR2 YFSETQ. The CDR3 consists of 11 residues. CDR3 loop: CASSLDNEQFF. The CDR3 region has the DNA TGCGCCAGCAGCTTGGACAATGAGCAGTTCTTC.

This clone has a single count. V usage is TRBV15 and J usage is TRBJ2-2; the D call may be TRBD1 or TRBD2 (5 bases each). CDR1 and CDR2 (germline): LNHNV, YYDKDF (reference sequence). This CDR3 is built from 15 residues. Trimming left V 3 bases short and J 13 bases short, with 21 bases between. CDR3 DNA: TGTGCCACCAGCAGTGGTGGGGACGGACGAGGCGGGCTGTTTTTT. Its protein product is CATSSGGDGRGGLFF.

V gene TRBV18 combines with J gene TRBJ2-5; TRBD1 matches at 10 bases. The V gene end was trimmed by 3 bases and the J gene end by 5 bases; junction bases not matched to a gene: 6. Germline lookup yields CDR1 KGHSH and CDR2 LQKENI. This CDR3 comprises 15 residues. CDR3 sequence: CASSPRQGAGETQYF. Here the CDR3 DNA reads TGTGCCAGCTCACCCAGACAGGGGGCCGGGGAGACCCAGTACTTC. Full variable domain (missing parts from reference TRBV18 and TRBJ2-5): NAGVMQNPRHLVRRRGQEARLRCSPMKGHSHVYWYRQLPEEGLKFMVYLQKENIIDESGMPKERFSAEFPKEGPSILRIQQVVRGDSAAYFCASSPRQGAGETQYFGPGTRLLVL.

This clone was counted a few times. V usage is TRBV7-9 and J usage is TRBJ2-2, with TRBD1 matching over 8 bases. V dropped 3 bases and J dropped 6; count of bases not matched to a gene: 9. Looked up from germline, CDR1 is SEHNR and CDR2 is FQNEAQ (reference sequence). The CDR3 is 16 amino acids. CDR3 residues: CASSFLGQVFAGELFF. The DNA of the CDR3 is TGTGCCAGCAGCTTCTTGGGACAGGTATTCGCCGGGGAGCTGTTTTTT.

The rearrangement joins TRBV4-1 to TRBJ1-1, with D possibly being TRBD1 (5 bases). V lost 0 bases and J 0 bases, leaving 11 bases between the germline ends. This CDR3 region has 16 residues. The germline V gene has CDR1 MGHRA and CDR2 YSYEKL. The CDR3 DNA is TGCGCCAGCAGCCAAGAAGGCGGGGGTTTGAACACTGAAGCTTTCTTT. It translates to CASSQEGGGLNTEAFF.

This chain links TRBV20-1 with TRBJ2-7, with D perhaps TRBD1 (6 bases). V lost 6 bases, J lost 4 bases, and 7 bases lay in between. Germline loops: CDR1 DFQATT, CDR2 SNEGSKA (reference sequence). The CDR3 runs 10 residues. For the CDR3, the DNA is TGCAGTGCCAGGGGTTACGAGCAGTACGTC. This codes for CSARGYEQYV.

This clone has just a few counts. V gene TRBV13 combines with J gene TRBJ1-6; D perhaps matches TRBD1 (6 bases). Germline loops: CDR1 PRHDT, CDR2 FYEKMQ (reference sequence). V dropped 5 bases and J dropped 8 bases, with 16 bases sitting between them. There are 15 residues in the CDR3. CDR3 nucleotides: TGTGCCAGCAGCACACAGGGAACAGGCTATTCACCCCTCCACTTT. This encodes CASSTQGTGYSPLHF.

The CDR3 DNA sequence: TGCAGCGGTGGACAGGGGTCCTACGAGCAGTACGTC. This gives the protein CSGGQGSYEQYV. The chain carries TRBV29-1 and TRBJ2-7, with 9 positions matching TRBD1. The CDR3 is made up of 12 amino acids. Germline V gene data show CDR1 as SQVTM and CDR2 as ANQGSEA. The V segment lost 7 bases and the J segment 1 base; nucleotides outside the gene matches: 2.

The chain combines TRBV6-1 with TRBJ2-3, with TRBD2 matching over 15 bases. Per germline, CDR1 MNHNS and CDR2 SASEGT. J was trimmed by 4 bases and V by 4 bases; bases with no gene match: 3. There are 16 residues in the CDR3. CDR3 nucleotide sequence: TGTGCCAGCAGTGGGACTAGCGGGGGGGGAGCAGATACGCAGTATTTT. Translated: CASSGTSGGGADTQYF.

There are a few counts of this clone. This chain connects TRBV6-5 to TRBJ1-2, with D perhaps matching TRBD1 (6 bases). V lost 5 bases, J lost 3 bases, and 7 bases lay in between. CDR1 is MNHEY, CDR2 SVGAGI, per germline. The CDR3 is 12 residues long. The CDR3 here is CASSRQDYGYTF. CDR3 coding DNA: TGTGCCAGCAGTCGACAGGACTATGGCTACACCTTC.